The 30 T cell receptor beta chains below all came from one sample that was sequenced in a study of Graves' ophthalmopathy and Graves' hyperthyroidism. The authors amplified TCR beta CDR3 regions, and they did so from RNA transcripts for repertoire sequencing. HTBI primers primed a first-round RT-PCR, and a second-round multiplex PCR followed. TCRdb analysed the multiplex PCR reads with MiXCR anew, one entry per CDR3 protein. Of around 1.1 million distinct CDR3 sequences listed, about 36% are singletons. The source material was peripheral blood or thyroid tissue (not recorded which). The source of these receptors is an adult man with Graves' hyperthyroidism.

The chain uses TRBV10-3 and TRBJ2-7, with D possibly being TRBD2 (6 bases). Germline V gene lookup returns CDR1 ENHRY and CDR2 SYGVKD. The V and J ends lost 11 bases and 3 bases respectively, with 14 bases between them. The CDR3 covers 12 residues. CDR3 in DNA: TGTGCCTCCAAGGAGGGGTTCTACGAGCAGTACTTC. It translates to CASKEGFYEQYF.

The chain uses TRBV25-1 and TRBJ1-5, with D uncertain. CDR1 and CDR2 (germline): MGHDK, SYGVNS. This CDR3 has 15 amino acids. With 6 bases removed from V and 6 bases from J, the gap between germline ends came to 18 bases. This chain's CDR3 is CASRDSEHRGQPQHF. The CDR3 nucleotides read TGTGCCAGCAGGGATAGCGAACATCGGGGTCAGCCCCAGCATTTT.

The sample holds a few counts of this clonotype. The CDR3 DNA reads as TGTGCCAGCAGCTTAAAGGTCAGCGGAAGGTACCAAGAGACCCAGTACTTC. It yields the protein CASSLKVSGRYQETQYF. The chain has TRBV7-9 and TRBJ2-5; D possibly corresponds to TRBD2 (5 bases). Trimming left V 2 bases short and J 0 bases short, with 16 bases between. The CDR3 length is 17 residues. CDR1 is SEHNR and CDR2 is FQNEAQ in the germline V gene (reference sequence). The full variable domain, its missing parts supplied by reference TRBV7-9 and TRBJ2-5, is DTGVSQNPRHKITKRGQNVTFRCDPISEHNRLYWYRQTLGQGPEFLTYFQNEAQLEKSRLLSDRFSAERPKGSFSTLEIQRTEQGDSAMYLCASSLKVSGRYQETQYFGPGTRLLVL.

The chain has TRBV12-5 and TRBJ2-2, with D possibly being TRBD2 (6 bases). CDR1 is LGHNT, CDR2 FRNRAP, per germline. V lost 3 bases and J 1 base, leaving 9 bases between the germline ends. The CDR3 is made up of 15 amino acids. The CDR3 DNA sequence: TGTGCTAGTGGTTTAGCGGGCTTGAACACCGGGGAGCTGTTTTTT. This codes for CASGLAGLNTGELFF.

This chain links TRBV7-9 with TRBJ1-5; TRBD1 matches at 8 bases. CDR1 and CDR2 from the germline V gene are SEHNR and FQNEAQ (reference sequence). The V segment lost 9 bases and the J segment 1 base; nucleotides outside the gene matches: 8. The length of the CDR3 is 15 residues. The CDR3: CASKVGQVSNQPQHF. The CDR3 bases are TGTGCCAGTAAGGTGGGACAGGTGAGCAATCAGCCCCAGCATTTT.

V gene TRBV10-2 combines with J gene TRBJ1-5, with 10 bases aligning to TRBD1. Looked up from germline, CDR1 is WSHSY and CDR2 is SAAADI. The CDR3 runs 16 residues. Trimming removed 0 bases from V and 6 bases from J; junction bases left unmatched: 5. The CDR3 nucleotides read TGCGCCAGCAGTGAGTCGACGGGGACAGGGGCTCAGCCCCAGCATTTT. Protein product: CASSESTGTGAQPQHF.

This clonotype was found many times. The chain recombines TRBV7-2 with TRBJ1-4, with D possibly matching TRBD1 (5 bases). Germline loops: CDR1 SGHTA, CDR2 FQGNSA. The CDR3 is 15 residues long. Trimming left V 1 base short and J 0 bases short, with 6 bases between. CDR3 sequence reads: CASSLVTATNEKLFF. DNA of the CDR3: TGTGCCAGCAGCTTAGTGACAGCAACTAATGAAAAACTGTTTTTT.

About this clonotype: One base away lies a much larger clone, so this may be a sequencing read error. This chain uses TRBV7-2 with TRBJ1-4; D possibly corresponds to TRBD1 (5 bases). Germline CDR1 and CDR2: SGHTA and FQGNSA. CDR3 length equals 16 residues. The chain's CDR3 is CAGSLGSAGTDEKLFF. The CDR3, as DNA: TGTGCCGGCAGCTTAGGTTCAGCAGGGACCGATGAAAAACTGTTTTTT.

This clonotype was seen at least ten times. This rearrangement joins TRBV7-9 to TRBJ2-7, with a tentative D call TRBD1 (6 bases). The CDR3 covers 14 residues. CDR1 and CDR2 from the germline V gene are SEHNR and FQNEAQ (reference sequence). The V and J ends lost 4 bases and 2 bases respectively, with 12 bases between them. The CDR3: CASSSMTGTYEQYF. The CDR3 bases are TGTGCCAGCAGCTCCATGACAGGCACCTACGAGCAGTACTTC.

The V and J genes are TRBV20-1 and TRBJ2-7; D remains ambiguous. Trimming left V 3 bases short and J 5 bases short, with 11 bases between. This CDR3 is built from 12 residues. Germline CDR1 is DFQATT and CDR2 is SNEGSKA (reference sequence). This CDR3 is CSASVNVNEQYF. Written as DNA, the CDR3 is TGCAGTGCTAGTGTCAATGTCAACGAGCAGTACTTC.

In this sample, this clonotype turned up many times. The J gene is TRBJ2-5, the V gene TRBV20-1, with a weak D call TRBD1 (5 bases). Germline CDR1 reads DFQATT; CDR2 reads SNEGSKA (reference sequence). Trimming shortened V by 0 bases and J by 5 bases, and 16 bases separated the two germline ends. This CDR3 has 15 amino acids. In DNA, the CDR3 is TGCAGTGCTAGAGATCGGCGACCGGCAGGGGAGACCCAGTACTTC. Amino acid sequence: CSARDRRPAGETQYF.

The chain links TRBV6-5 to TRBJ2-5; D is unresolved. The CDR3 totals 14 residues. Per the germline V gene, CDR1 is MNHEY and CDR2 is SVGAGI. V shed 8 bases and J shed 3 bases, with 16 bases lying between them. For the CDR3, the DNA is TGTGCCAGCCAAATGTCGTGGGGTGAAGAGACCCAGTACTTC. As protein: CASQMSWGEETQYF.

The chain employs TRBV5-6 and TRBJ2-5; TRBD1 is a possible D gene (6 bases). Trimming removed 1 base at V and 9 bases at J, with 19 bases between. The CDR3 is 15 amino acids. Germline assignment: CDR1 SGHDT and CDR2 YYEEEE. The CDR3 DNA follows: TGTGCCAGCAGCTTGTCTCCCGGACAGTCGTTCGCCCAGTACTTC. Translation: CASSLSPGQSFAQYF.

As regards this clonotype: A read error may account for a junction end that differs from germline. The chain uses TRBV19 and TRBJ1-1; no clear D. Germline values: CDR1 LNHDA, CDR2 SQIVND (reference sequence). This CDR3 has 13 amino acids. The CDR3 DNA is TGTGCCAGTAGTTGGCTGGCGAACACCGAAGCTTTCTTT. It yields the protein CASSWLANTEAFF.

The chain is built from TRBV28 and TRBJ1-1; maybe TRBD1 (6 bases). The length of the CDR3 is 14 residues. Germline V gene sequence: CDR1 MDHEN, CDR2 SYDVKM. The V and J ends lost 2 bases and 8 bases respectively, with 15 bases between them. The CDR3 DNA sequence: TGTGCCAGCAGTTTAGTGTGGGGGGCAAGGGAAGCTTTCTTT. It yields the protein CASSLVWGAREAFF.

In this sample, this clonotype turned up many times. This chain links TRBV7-2 with TRBJ1-2; D unresolved. Germline V gene data show CDR1 as SGHTA and CDR2 as FQGNSA. Trimming took off 2 bases at V and 0 bases at J, with 13 bases between the two ends. This CDR3 region has 16 residues. CDR3 sequence reads: CASSLRQNPTNYGYTF. In nucleotides, the CDR3 is TGTGCCAGCAGCTTAAGGCAGAACCCTACTAACTATGGCTACACCTTC.

Ten or more counts support this clonotype. The V gene is TRBV7-2, the J gene TRBJ2-2; D tentatively fits TRBD1 or TRBD2 (6 bases each). Trimming pared 5 bases from V and 0 bases from J, leaving 13 bases between. This CDR3 region has 16 residues. Germline-derived CDR1 and CDR2 are SGHTA and FQGNSA. The CDR3 region is CASSPKRGANTGELFF. In DNA, the CDR3 is TGTGCCAGCAGCCCCAAGAGGGGGGCGAACACCGGGGAGCTGTTTTTT. Combining the CDR3 with reference TRBV7-2 and TRBJ2-2 gives the whole variable domain GAGVSQSPSNKVTEKGKDVELRCDPISGHTALYWYRQSLGQGLEFLIYFQGNSAPDKSGLPSDRFSAERTGGSVSTLTIQRTQQEDSAVYLCASSPKRGANTGELFFGEGSRLTVL.

This clonotype was detected ten times or more. The V gene is TRBV7-8, the J gene TRBJ2-7, with 10 bases lining up with TRBD1. The V segment lost 1 base and the J segment 3 bases; nucleotides outside the gene matches: 9. The CDR3 is 17 amino acids. The V gene's germline CDR1 is SGHVS and CDR2 FQNEAQ. CDR3 sequence reads: CASSLDRRTGGFYEQYF. CDR3 coding DNA: TGTGCCAGCAGCTTAGATCGAAGGACAGGGGGATTCTACGAGCAGTACTTC. Full variable domain (outside the CDR3, taken from reference TRBV7-8 and TRBJ2-7): GAGVSQSPRYKVAKRGQDVALRCDPISGHVSLFWYQQALGQGPEFLTYFQNEAQLDKSGLPSDRFFAERPEGSVSTLKIQRTQQEDSAVYLCASSLDRRTGGFYEQYFGPGTRLTVT.

A remark on this clonotype: It may be a read error: a sequence one base away is much more abundant. The rearrangement uses TRBV20-1 and TRBJ1-5; the D is unclear. The ends were cut back, 3 bases at V and 1 base at J, with 16 bases in the middle. This CDR3 comprises 16 residues. The germline CDR1 and CDR2 sequences are DFQATT and SNEGSKA (reference sequence). The CDR3 spells CSASEPAAGSNQPQHF. The CDR3 DNA sequence: TGCAGTGCTAGCGAACCGGCGGCCGGAAGCAATCAGCCCCAGCATTTT.

The chain has TRBV11-2 and TRBJ1-5, with 10 bases fitting TRBD1. V was clipped by 5 bases and J by 8 bases; unmatched bases: 6. The germline V gene encodes CDR1 SGHAT and CDR2 FQNNGV. The CDR3 consists of 14 residues. CDR3 DNA sequence: TGTGCCAGCAGCAGACAGGGGGCGGGAGAGCCCCAGCATTTT. Its protein is CASSRQGAGEPQHF.

In this sample, this clonotype turned up many times. The gene calls are TRBV15 and TRBJ1-6, with unresolved D. Germline V gene data show CDR1 as LNHNV and CDR2 as YYDKDF (reference sequence). Trimming took 0 bases from V and 6 from J, leaving 15 bases between them. This CDR3 comprises 17 residues. The CDR3 region is CATSRDSVGSSNSPLHF. In DNA form, the CDR3 reads TGTGCCACCAGCAGAGATTCAGTAGGCAGTAGTAATTCACCCCTCCACTTT.

The chain is built from TRBV12-5 and TRBJ2-2; D not resolved. The CDR3 spans 14 residues. The germline V gene has CDR1 LGHNT and CDR2 FRNRAP. Here the CDR3 DNA reads TGTGCCAGCCTCATATGGGCGTCCACCGGGGAGCTGTTTTTT. Translation: CASLIWASTGELFF.

Remarks on this clonotype: Germline is not matched at one junction end, which may reflect a read error. The V and J genes are TRBV24-1 and TRBJ1-1, with D tentatively TRBD1 (5 bases). Per germline, CDR1 KGHDR and CDR2 SFDVKD. There are 14 residues in the CDR3. This chain's CDR3 is CASSLVGVYTEAFF. Here the CDR3 DNA reads TGTGCCAGCAGTTTAGTAGGGGTGTACACTGAAGCTTTCTTT.

This clonotype was recorded many times. The rearrangement uses TRBV6-6 and TRBJ1-1; maybe TRBD1 (5 bases). Germline V CDR1 and CDR2: MNHNY, SVGAGI (reference sequence). V lost 9 bases, J lost 1 base, and 15 bases lay in between. The CDR3 consists of 14 residues. The CDR3 bases are TGTGCCAGTGCAGGGAGTTTTCCGAACACTGAAGCTTTCTTT. Residues: CASAGSFPNTEAFF.

This clonotype was recorded a few times. The V and J genes are TRBV7-2 and TRBJ1-2, with a possible D match to TRBD1 (6 bases). CDR1 is SGHTA, CDR2 FQGNSA, per germline. The CDR3 contains 15 residues. The V and J ends lost 1 base and 3 bases respectively, with 12 bases between them. For the CDR3, the DNA is TGTGCCAGCAGCTTAGGGGCAGGGGCCGACTATGGCTACACCTTC. Its protein product is CASSLGAGADYGYTF.

This chain joins TRBV2 and TRBJ2-5, with D uncertain. This CDR3 is 14 amino acids long. Deletions cut 8 bases from V and 2 bases from J, with 15 bases between. Germline V gene data show CDR1 as SNHLY and CDR2 as FYNNEI. CDR3 sequence (DNA): TGTGCCAGCTCACCGGTAGACGGGCAAGAGACCCAGTACTTC. Translated, it gives CASSPVDGQETQYF.

The genes are TRBV7-2 and TRBJ2-7, with a possible D match to TRBD1 (6 bases). Germline lookup yields CDR1 SGHTA and CDR2 FQGNSA. With 4 bases removed from V and 8 bases from J, the gap between germline ends came to 18 bases. The CDR3 totals 14 residues. As DNA, the CDR3 is TGTGCCAGCAGCTACAGGGACAATCAGCCCCAGCAGTACTTC. It codes for CASSYRDNQPQQYF.

Details on this clonotype: A single base separates this from a much larger clone, so it may be a read error. The rearrangement links TRBV2 to TRBJ2-2; 7 bases fit TRBD1. Per germline, CDR1 SNHLY and CDR2 FYNNEI. This CDR3 is 13 amino acids long. After removal of 6 bases from V and 6 bases from J, the junction contained 4 bases not matched to a gene. The CDR3 protein is CASRQGSPGELFF. CDR3 DNA: TGTGCCAGCAGACAGGGGTCTCCCGGGGAGCTGTTTTTT.

In this sample, this clonotype turned up many times. This rearrangement joins TRBV2 to TRBJ2-2, with D perhaps matching TRBD1 (6 bases). CDR1 SNHLY and CDR2 FYNNEI come from the germline V gene. The CDR3 loop spans 14 amino acids. V was cut by 5 bases and J by 5 bases, with 12 bases left in between. Written as DNA, the CDR3 is TGTGCCAGCAGTTCCGGGACACTTACCGGGGAGCTGTTTTTT. Protein product: CASSSGTLTGELFF.

In the case of this clonotype: At one end, the junction sequence differs from germline, possibly due to a read error. The chain employs TRBV7-4 and TRBJ2-2, with D hard to call. Per the germline V gene, CDR1 is SGHVT and CDR2 is SQSDAQ. This CDR3 is 12 amino acids long. CDR3 coding DNA: TGTGGCAGCAGCGTGTCCACCGGGGAGCTGTTTTTT. Encoded protein: CGSSVSTGELFF.